These T cell receptor beta chains were read from a single sample in a study of Ad26.COV2.S vaccination and SARS-CoV-2 variants. Sequencing used immunoSEQ multiplex PCR; TCRdb keeps in-frame clones, though not all of them. This sample has about 320,000 clones; 75% to 90% occur once, and the top ten carry around 5.5%. Specimen: peripheral blood, collected in a trial of Ad26.COV2.S vaccine versus placebo. The receptors here all came from a person aged 18-60 years who received the Ad26.COV2.S COVID-19 vaccine or a placebo. The CDR3 runs from the conserved cysteine through the conserved F or W. Each record gives: V gene, J gene, D gene, CDR3 protein. A D gene is named only where the DNA matches it firmly.

v_call: TRBV7-2
j_call: TRBJ1-5
d_call: TRBD1
cdr3_aa: CASSLALRGVGNQPQHF

v_call: TRBV4-1
j_call: TRBJ1-4
d_call: .
cdr3_aa: CASSQLLGQYEKLFF

v_call: TRBV6-5
j_call: TRBJ1-6
d_call: .
cdr3_aa: CATWGRNSPLHF

v_call: TRBV19
j_call: TRBJ2-1
d_call: TRBD2
cdr3_aa: CASSMSLPNRVRTSGRGWQFF

v_call: TRBV5-4
j_call: TRBJ2-3
d_call: .
cdr3_aa: CASSAGAGGTDTQYF

v_call: TRBV12-3/TRBV12-4
j_call: TRBJ2-5
d_call: .
cdr3_aa: CASRNTGTETQYF

v_call: TRBV6-5
j_call: TRBJ1-5
d_call: .
cdr3_aa: CASSSGTDYQPQHF

v_call: TRBV5-5
j_call: TRBJ2-5
d_call: .
cdr3_aa: CASSLVRNQETQYF

v_call: TRBV27
j_call: TRBJ1-5
d_call: .
cdr3_aa: CASTPRGGGVQPQHF

v_call: TRBV7-9
j_call: TRBJ1-4
d_call: .
cdr3_aa: CASSSTGSINEKLFF

v_call: TRBV7-9
j_call: TRBJ2-3
d_call: .
cdr3_aa: CASSPPPRADTQYF

v_call: TRBV9
j_call: TRBJ2-3
d_call: .
cdr3_aa: CASSVEAGGTDTQYF

v_call: TRBV5-4
j_call: TRBJ1-2
d_call: TRBD1
cdr3_aa: CASSWDRVGGYTF

v_call: TRBV20-1
j_call: TRBJ2-5
d_call: TRBD2
cdr3_aa: CSASRLAGRETQYF

v_call: TRBV12-3/TRBV12-4
j_call: TRBJ1-2
d_call: .
cdr3_aa: CASSLGRAQGYTF

v_call: TRBV12-5
j_call: TRBJ2-1
d_call: .
cdr3_aa: CASGYSPDEQFF

v_call: TRBV11-2
j_call: TRBJ2-3
d_call: .
cdr3_aa: CASSLDPTPPMDTQYF

v_call: TRBV7-7
j_call: TRBJ2-5
d_call: TRBD2
cdr3_aa: CASSPSPYSGGRQETQYF

v_call: TRBV2
j_call: TRBJ2-5
d_call: .
cdr3_aa: CASSDPIAVKETQYF

v_call: TRBV7-2
j_call: TRBJ1-1
d_call: .
cdr3_aa: CASSLVMTTGLNTEAFF

v_call: TRBV15
j_call: TRBJ2-3
d_call: TRBD2
cdr3_aa: CATQLAGTTDTQYF

v_call: TRBV7-2
j_call: TRBJ2-3
d_call: TRBD2
cdr3_aa: CASSPPGRGGDTQYF

v_call: TRBV7-7
j_call: TRBJ2-2
d_call: .
cdr3_aa: CASSSVGLGVTGELFF

v_call: TRBV4-3
j_call: TRBJ2-7
d_call: .
cdr3_aa: CASSQEVIGINEQYF

v_call: TRBV10-3
j_call: TRBJ1-2
d_call: .
cdr3_aa: CAISESGGRKNGYTF

v_call: TRBV19
j_call: TRBJ1-2
d_call: .
cdr3_aa: CASSTPGRANYGYTF

v_call: TRBV18
j_call: TRBJ1-3
d_call: .
cdr3_aa: CASSPTGGNSGNTIYF

v_call: TRBV7-4
j_call: TRBJ1-1
d_call: .
cdr3_aa: CASSLAGEGTEAFF

v_call: TRBV11-3
j_call: TRBJ1-3
d_call: .
cdr3_aa: CASSLGLTKDTIYF

v_call: TRBV29-1
j_call: TRBJ1-2
d_call: TRBD1
cdr3_aa: CSVGGQALFGYTF

v_call: TRBV2
j_call: TRBJ1-5
d_call: TRBD1
cdr3_aa: CASSGTGTGDQPQHF

v_call: TRBV7-2
j_call: TRBJ2-5
d_call: .
cdr3_aa: CASSLIGGETQYF

v_call: TRBV13
j_call: TRBJ2-1
d_call: .
cdr3_aa: CASSLGAKEFF

v_call: TRBV5-1
j_call: TRBJ1-1
d_call: .
cdr3_aa: CASSSDGNTEAFF

v_call: TRBV5-6
j_call: TRBJ1-1
d_call: .
cdr3_aa: CASSLWGRNTEAFF

v_call: TRBV19
j_call: TRBJ1-5
d_call: .
cdr3_aa: CASSGGVNQPQHF

v_call: TRBV7-2
j_call: TRBJ2-1
d_call: TRBD2
cdr3_aa: CASSLEAGGLGNEQFF

v_call: TRBV5-4
j_call: TRBJ1-2
d_call: .
cdr3_aa: CASSLRQGNGYTF

v_call: TRBV7-9
j_call: TRBJ2-1
d_call: .
cdr3_aa: CASSPGPRRGISYNEQFF

v_call: TRBV27
j_call: TRBJ1-2
d_call: .
cdr3_aa: CASSSLLTGVHYGYTF

v_call: TRBV6-2/TRBV6-3
j_call: TRBJ2-1
d_call: .
cdr3_aa: CASSYSNYHEQFF

v_call: TRBV19
j_call: TRBJ2-3
d_call: TRBD1
cdr3_aa: CASSILRTGPSTDTQYF

v_call: TRBV2
j_call: TRBJ2-6
d_call: .
cdr3_aa: CASSDPPGAGANVLTF

v_call: TRBV18
j_call: TRBJ1-6
d_call: .
cdr3_aa: CASSQDGDNSPLHF

v_call: TRBV20-1
j_call: TRBJ1-1
d_call: .
cdr3_aa: CSASPGNTEAFF

v_call: TRBV7-9
j_call: TRBJ1-1
d_call: .
cdr3_aa: CATELPTTGLNTEAFF

v_call: TRBV4-3
j_call: TRBJ1-4
d_call: TRBD1
cdr3_aa: CASSQDMGQTNEKLFF

v_call: TRBV3-1/TRBV3-2
j_call: TRBJ1-6
d_call: .
cdr3_aa: CASSQDLNNLAVSPLHF

v_call: TRBV19
j_call: TRBJ2-7
d_call: .
cdr3_aa: CASSMGDPPYEQYF

v_call: TRBV10-1
j_call: TRBJ2-3
d_call: TRBD2
cdr3_aa: CASSELAGGTDTQYF

v_call: TRBV7-8
j_call: TRBJ2-3
d_call: .
cdr3_aa: CASSLSYSTDTQYF

v_call: TRBV6-4
j_call: TRBJ1-6
d_call: .
cdr3_aa: CASNGAVANSPLHF

v_call: TRBV3-1/TRBV3-2
j_call: TRBJ1-1
d_call: .
cdr3_aa: CASSQILGTEAFF

v_call: TRBV7-7
j_call: TRBJ2-1
d_call: TRBD2
cdr3_aa: CASSAGLAAYNEQFF

v_call: TRBV7-3
j_call: TRBJ1-2
d_call: TRBD1
cdr3_aa: CASSPPGQGAGGYTF

v_call: TRBV9
j_call: TRBJ2-5
d_call: .
cdr3_aa: CASSRDSGETQYF

v_call: TRBV27
j_call: TRBJ1-4
d_call: .
cdr3_aa: CASTFEKLFF